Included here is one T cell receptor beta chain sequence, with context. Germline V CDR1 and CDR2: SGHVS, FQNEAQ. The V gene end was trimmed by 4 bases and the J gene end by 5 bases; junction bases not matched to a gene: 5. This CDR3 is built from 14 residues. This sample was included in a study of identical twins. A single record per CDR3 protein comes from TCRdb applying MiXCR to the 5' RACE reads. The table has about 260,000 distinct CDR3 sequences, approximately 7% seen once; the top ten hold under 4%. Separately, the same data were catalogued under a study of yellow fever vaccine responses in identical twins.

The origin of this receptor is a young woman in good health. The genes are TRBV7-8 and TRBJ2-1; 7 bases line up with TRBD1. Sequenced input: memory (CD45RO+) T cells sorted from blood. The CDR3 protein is CASSSRTGDNEQFF. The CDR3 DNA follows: TGTGCCAGCAGCTCCCGGACAGGAGACAATGAGCAGTTCTTC.